The 12 T cell receptor beta chains in this list originate from one sample, sequenced in a study of T cells in Graves' hyperthyroidism and ophthalmopathy. RNA transcripts were the template for amplifying TCR beta CDR3 regions. An initial round of RT-PCR targeting the TCR CDR3 relied on the HTBI primer set. TCRdb used MiXCR to reprocess the multiplex PCR reads, holding one entry per CDR3 protein. This table holds hundreds of thousands of distinct CDR3 sequences, under 15% found once. The material sequenced was blood. These receptors were taken from a woman aged 40 to 49 with Graves' ophthalmopathy.

This clonotype was observed many times. V is TRBV15 and J is TRBJ1-2; 8 bases line up with TRBD1. V trimming: 5 bases; J trimming: 3 bases; junction bases outside the gene matches: 5. Germline lookup yields CDR1 LNHNV and CDR2 YYDKDF (reference sequence). The CDR3 consists of 14 residues. CDR3: CATSFKTGDYGYTF. CDR3 nucleotides: TGTGCCACCAGCTTTAAGACAGGGGACTATGGCTACACCTTC. The full variable domain, rest sourced from reference TRBV15 and TRBJ1-2, is DAMVIQNPRYQVTQFGKPVTLSCSQTLNHNVMYWYQQKSSQAPKLLFHYYDKDFNNEADTPDNFQSRRPNTSFCFLDIRSPGLGDTAMYLCATSFKTGDYGYTFGSGTRLTVV.

This clonotype was seen many times. The chain recombines TRBV12-3 or TRBV12-4 with TRBJ1-5, with D unresolved. V was shortened by 2 bases and J by 7 bases, with 12 bases between the two germline ends. The CDR3 totals 14 residues. This chain's CDR3 is CASSLKQYGQPQHF. In DNA form, the CDR3 reads TGTGCCAGCAGTTTAAAGCAGTACGGACAGCCCCAGCATTTT.

This clonotype was picked up many times. J is TRBJ2-7 and V is TRBV19; D ambiguous. Germline V gene data show CDR1 as LNHDA and CDR2 as SQIVND (reference sequence). The CDR3 sequence is 12 residues long. V was trimmed by 3 bases and J by 0 bases, leaving 3 bases between them. DNA for the CDR3: TGTGCCAGTAGTATGGACTCCTACGAGCAGTACTTC. Protein product: CASSMDSYEQYF.

The chain joins TRBV7-3 to TRBJ1-2; 9 bases line up with TRBD1. The junction had 5 bases not matched to a gene; V was cut back by 5 bases and J by 1 base. There are 15 residues in the CDR3. In germline, CDR1 is SGHTA, CDR2 FQGTGA. CDR3 residues: CASSTTGGSNYGYTF. For the CDR3, the DNA is TGTGCCAGCAGCACGACAGGGGGTAGTAACTATGGCTACACCTTC.

This clonotype showed up many times. The chain's CDR3 is CASSLLGGGYEQYF. In nucleotides, the CDR3 is TGTGCCAGCAGTTTATTAGGGGGCGGGTACGAGCAGTACTTC. This chain links TRBV12-3 or TRBV12-4 with TRBJ2-7; 7 bases align to TRBD1. This CDR3 is built from 14 residues. V shed 2 bases, J shed 4 bases, and the junction held 5 bases outside the gene matches.

This clonotype showed up many times. A much larger clone differs by one base, so this may be a read error. This chain uses TRBV28 with TRBJ2-7; 7 positions agree with TRBD1. The CDR3 loop spans 13 amino acids. Losses at the gene ends were 7 bases for V and 1 base for J; bases not matched to a gene: 4. CDR1 MDHEN and CDR2 SYDVKM come from the germline V gene. The CDR3, as DNA: TGTGCCAGCATCGGGACAGAATCCTACGAGCAGTACTTC. Protein: CASIGTESYEQYF.

This clonotype was counted ten times or more. The V call is TRBV6-2 or TRBV6-3, the J call TRBJ2-2, with D maybe TRBD1 (5 bases). CDR1 MNHEY and CDR2 SVGEGT come from the germline V gene. The CDR3 is 12 residues long. Trimming removed 7 bases from V and 6 bases from J, with 9 bases in between. The CDR3 reads CASNQGPGELFF. For the CDR3, the DNA is TGTGCCAGCAACCAGGGCCCCGGGGAGCTGTTTTTT.

This clonotype appeared many times. J is TRBJ2-7 and V is TRBV11-2, with D unresolved. V lost 8 bases, J lost 3 bases, and 11 bases lay in between. The CDR3 has 12 residues. CDR1 is SGHAT and CDR2 is FQNNGV in the germline V gene. CDR3 DNA sequence: TGTGCCAGCGGCCAAGCTGACTACGAGCAGTACTTC. Translated: CASGQADYEQYF.

In this sample, this clonotype turned up many times. The chain has TRBV4-2 and TRBJ1-5; D is possibly TRBD1 (6 bases). CDR3 length: 15 residues. CDR1 is LGHNA, CDR2 YNFKEQ, per germline. The V gene lost 4 bases and the J gene lost 6 bases, with 16 bases spanning the gap. The CDR3 reads CASSPGTHAGQPQHF. The CDR3 DNA reads as TGTGCCAGCAGCCCTGGGACACATGCGGGTCAGCCCCAGCATTTT.

This clonotype was found many times. V is TRBV28 and J is TRBJ1-2; a possible D gene is TRBD1 (6 bases). The CDR3 sequence is 14 residues long. Germline CDR1 and CDR2: MDHEN and SYDVKM. Trimming shortened V by 6 bases and J by 8 bases, and 19 bases separated the two germline ends. The CDR3 coding sequence is TGTGCCAGCAGCTCTACTCGGGGGCGTCGGGGCTACACCTTC. Residues: CASSSTRGRRGYTF.

This clonotype was observed a handful of times. The gene calls are TRBV7-3 and TRBJ2-7, with 8 bases that match TRBD2. The CDR3 has 13 residues. Germline CDR1 SGHTA, CDR2 FQGTGA. With 6 bases clipped from V and 6 bases from J, the junction kept 7 bases outside the gene matches. Here the CDR3 DNA reads TGTGCCAGCAGTCCCGGGACTAGGTCCGAGCAGTACTTC. This sequence encodes CASSPGTRSEQYF.

This chain links TRBV7-9 with TRBJ1-2; maybe TRBD1 (5 bases). Trimming pared 2 bases from V and 6 bases from J, leaving 10 bases between. Germline V gene data show CDR1 as SEHNR and CDR2 as FQNEAQ (reference sequence). CDR3 length: 13 residues. The CDR3 DNA reads TGTGCCAGCAGCTTAAGACAGCGGGATGGCTACACCTTC. This gives the protein CASSLRQRDGYTF.